This passage covers 19 T cell receptor beta chains from one sample sequenced in a study of blood T cell repertoires in COVID-19. Profiled with immunoSEQ multiplex PCR; TCRdb holds only in-frame clones, not every one. The data show about 200,000 clones, roughly 85% seen once. The sequenced material came from PBMCs or T cells enriched from blood (not recorded which). The receptors originated from a man between 40 and 49 years old who had recovered from COVID-19.

V and J are TRBV4-3 and TRBJ2-3; 8 bases agree with TRBD2. V was pared by 1 base and J by 3 bases, with 9 bases of the junction left unmatched. This CDR3 comprises 17 residues. Germline CDR1 is LGHNA and CDR2 is YSLEER. The CDR3 bases are TGCGCCAGCAGCCAAGGGACCAAGCGGGAGAAGACAGATACGCAGTATTTT. It encodes CASSQGTKREKTDTQYF.

This sequence joins TRBV7-9 and TRBJ1-5; possibly TRBD1 for D (5 bases). Germline CDR1 and CDR2: SEHNR and FQNEAQ (reference sequence). The germline V and J ends were trimmed by 10 bases and 0 bases, with 10 bases remaining between them. This CDR3 is built from 13 residues. In nucleotides, the CDR3 is TGTGCCACCGGACAAGATAGCAATCAGCCCCAGCATTTT. It encodes CATGQDSNQPQHF.

The CDR3 is CSARGRLELFF. The CDR3 nucleotides read TGCAGTGCTAGGGGCCGACTAGAGCTGTTTTTT. The chain carries TRBV20-1 and TRBJ2-2, with D maybe TRBD2 (5 bases). Germline V lookup: CDR1 DFQATT, CDR2 SNEGSKA (reference sequence). This CDR3 spans 11 amino acids. Trimming removed 3 bases from V and 11 bases from J, with 10 bases in between.

V gene TRBV19 combines with J gene TRBJ1-1; no reliable D call. CDR3 length: 14 residues. The germline V and J ends were trimmed by 10 bases and 6 bases, with 21 bases remaining between them. Germline-derived CDR1 and CDR2 are LNHDA and SQIVND (reference sequence). The CDR3 nucleotides read TGTGCCACGAGGACTGGCCAGGATGATGCTGAAGCTTTCTTT. Residues: CATRTGQDDAEAFF.

The V and J genes are TRBV4-1 and TRBJ1-2; maybe TRBD1 (6 bases). The CDR3 contains 15 residues. V dropped 2 bases and J dropped 5 bases, with 15 bases sitting between them. The germline gives CDR1 MGHRA, CDR2 YSYEKL. The CDR3 sequence: CASSQSGAINYGYTF. For the CDR3, the DNA is TGCGCCAGCAGCCAATCAGGGGCCATCAATTATGGCTACACCTTC.

The CDR3 spells CASSFRGNYGYTF. The CDR3 region has the DNA TGTGCCAGCAGCTTCAGGGGAAACTATGGCTACACCTTC. The chain couples TRBV11-3 to TRBJ1-2, with TRBD1 as a possible D gene (6 bases). The germline V gene encodes CDR1 SGHNT and CDR2 YENEEA. This CDR3 comprises 13 residues. V was cut by 3 bases and J by 2 bases, with 7 bases left in between.

This rearrangement joins TRBV7-8 to TRBJ2-7, with 9 bases matching TRBD1. The CDR3 totals 16 residues. CDR1 and CDR2 (germline): SGHVS, FQNEAQ. The trim removed 1 base at V and 5 bases at J, leaving 9 bases unmatched. The chain's CDR3 is CASSLGGTGLKDEQYF. The CDR3 DNA reads as TGTGCCAGCAGCTTAGGCGGGACAGGGCTCAAGGACGAGCAGTACTTC.

The chain couples TRBV28 to TRBJ1-2; D gene unclear. Germline V CDR1 and CDR2: MDHEN, SYDVKM. Trimming pared 3 bases from V and 6 bases from J, leaving 14 bases between. This CDR3 is built from 14 residues. CDR3 region: CASSLTKGRDGYTF. In DNA, the CDR3 is TGTGCCAGCAGTTTGACTAAAGGAAGGGATGGCTACACCTTC.

The chain uses TRBV5-8 and TRBJ2-2, with 11 bases matching TRBD2. J gave up 4 bases and V 3 bases, and 5 bases lay outside the gene matches. The CDR3 totals 16 residues. Germline CDR1 reads SGHTS; CDR2 reads YDEGEE. The CDR3 is CASSSGLAATTGELFF. For the CDR3, the DNA is TGTGCCAGCAGCTCGGGACTAGCGGCGACCACCGGGGAGCTGTTTTTT.

This chain connects TRBV7-2 to TRBJ2-1, with 7 bases aligning to TRBD2. The CDR3 consists of 16 residues. Germline trimming cut 0 bases from V and 4 bases from J; bases unmatched to any gene: 6. The V gene's germline CDR1 is SGHTA and CDR2 FQGNSA. CDR3 protein: CASSLASGGGYNEQFF. In nucleotides, the CDR3 is TGTGCCAGCAGCTTAGCATCTGGCGGGGGATACAATGAGCAGTTCTTC.

J is TRBJ1-3 and V is TRBV9; 10 bases are a match to TRBD1. Germline CDR1 and CDR2: SGDLS and YYNGEE. Trimming at V came to 3 bases and at J to 0 bases, leaving 9 bases not matched to a gene. This CDR3 comprises 18 residues. This chain's CDR3 is CASSALDRGSLSGNTIYF. CDR3 coding DNA: TGTGCCAGCAGCGCCCTGGACAGGGGGAGTCTCTCTGGAAACACCATATATTTT.

This sequence joins TRBV4-2 and TRBJ2-7, with D tentatively TRBD1 (5 bases). Trimming pared 0 bases from V and 4 bases from J, leaving 13 bases between. Germline CDR1 reads LGHNA; CDR2 reads YNFKEQ. This CDR3 comprises 15 residues. CDR3 loop: CASSQERDRPYEQYF. The CDR3 bases are TGTGCCAGCAGCCAAGAGAGAGACAGACCATACGAGCAGTACTTC.

The chain combines TRBV28 with TRBJ1-5; D may be TRBD1 (5 bases). This CDR3 region has 15 residues. Per the germline V gene, CDR1 is MDHEN and CDR2 is SYDVKM. Trimming pared 5 bases from V and 2 bases from J, leaving 13 bases between. The CDR3 DNA is TGTGCCAGCAGTCTCGGGGGGGTCGGCAATCAGCCCCAGCATTTT. Translated: CASSLGGVGNQPQHF.

The chain has TRBV19 and TRBJ2-3; D may be TRBD2 (6 bases). CDR1 and CDR2 from the germline V gene are LNHDA and SQIVND (reference sequence). Trimming cost V 6 bases and J 5 bases, with 21 bases left between them. The CDR3 extends over 16 amino acids. CDR3 sequence reads: CASRNPGTQSGDTQYF. The CDR3 nucleotides read TGTGCCAGTAGAAACCCCGGGACTCAGAGTGGAGATACGCAGTATTTT. Combining the CDR3 with reference TRBV19 and TRBJ2-3 gives the whole variable domain DGGITQSPKYLFRKEGQNVTLSCEQNLNHDAMYWYRQDPGQGLRLIYYSQIVNDFQKGDIAEGYSVSREKKESFPLTVTSAQKNPTAFYLCASRNPGTQSGDTQYFGPGTRLTVL.

The CDR3 reads CASSKKGPVSREPDTQYF. In DNA form, the CDR3 reads TGTGCCAGCAGCAAAAAAGGCCCAGTGTCGCGGGAGCCAGATACGCAGTATTTT. The chain links TRBV21-1 to TRBJ2-3; the D call of TRBD2 is as the table states it, not checked on the DNA. TRBV21-1 is designated a pseudogene. The CDR3 sequence is 18 residues long.

CDR3 DNA sequence: TGTGCCAGCACCCCGGGACAGATCTACGAGCAGTACTTC. This sequence encodes CASTPGQIYEQYF. V is TRBV28 and J is TRBJ2-7; the match to TRBD1 covers 7 bases. Germline lookup yields CDR1 MDHEN and CDR2 SYDVKM. The trim removed 7 bases at V and 3 bases at J, leaving 6 bases unmatched. The CDR3 spans 13 residues.

The chain is built from TRBV7-2 and TRBJ1-2; 9 nucleotides align to TRBD1. The germline V gene has CDR1 SGHTA and CDR2 FQGNSA. The CDR3 sequence is 17 residues long. V lost 1 base and J lost 2; bases outside the gene matches: 8. As DNA, the CDR3 is TGTGCCAGCAGCTTAGATTCGGGGACAGGGAGAAACTATGGCTACACCTTC. Encoded protein: CASSLDSGTGRNYGYTF.

The chain combines TRBV11-2 with TRBJ1-2, with 9 bases fitting TRBD1. This CDR3 has 18 amino acids. V lost 5 bases to trimming and J lost 2 bases; unmatched junction nucleotides: 15. CDR1 and CDR2 (germline): SGHAT, FQNNGV. CDR3 sequence reads: CASSLSTGGDRANYGYTF. CDR3 sequence (DNA): TGTGCCAGCAGCCTTTCAACCGGTGGGGACAGGGCGAACTATGGCTACACCTTC.

The V call is TRBV5-4, the J call TRBJ2-2, with TRBD2 matching over 9 bases. This CDR3 is 15 amino acids long. Germline values: CDR1 SGHNT, CDR2 YYREEE (reference sequence). The trim removed 4 bases at V and 6 bases at J, leaving 7 bases unmatched. The CDR3 protein is CASSAGTSRPGELFF. Written as DNA, the CDR3 is TGTGCCAGCAGCGCAGGGACTAGCCGACCCGGGGAGCTGTTTTTT.